The 21 T cell receptor beta chains presented below share a single source sample, sequenced in a study of shared clonotypes between healthy human individuals. This table comes from immunoSEQ multiplex PCR, and its TCRdb copy is limited to in-frame clones, with some not included. The sample shows around 940,000 clones, over 75% of them seen only once. Sequencing input: memory CD4+ T cells sorted from blood. Subset in this sample: CD45RA-negative fraction. The receptor source for this set is a man younger than 35 in good health.

The chain is built from TRBV5-8 and TRBJ1-6, with D hard to call. V was shortened by 2 bases and J by 11 bases, with 8 bases between the two germline ends. CDR3 length: 12 amino acids. In germline, CDR1 is SGHTS, CDR2 YDEGEE. CDR3 protein: CASSLRHPPLHF. In DNA form, the CDR3 reads TGTGCCAGCAGCTTAAGACACCCACCCCTCCACTTT.

The table lists this clone with a few counts. The chain links TRBV28 to TRBJ1-3; TRBD1 is a possible D gene (6 bases). The germline V gene has CDR1 MDHEN and CDR2 SYDVKM. V was shortened by 5 bases and J by 0 bases, with 14 bases between the two germline ends. CDR3 length: 16 amino acids. The CDR3 DNA follows: TGTGCCAGCAGTGCCACAGGGACTTTCTCTGGAAACACCATATATTTT. It yields the protein CASSATGTFSGNTIYF.

The chain has TRBV29-1 and TRBJ1-4, with TRBD1 identical over 9 bases. The V gene end was trimmed by 6 bases and the J gene end by 7 bases; junction bases not matched to a gene: 12. In germline, CDR1 is SQVTM, CDR2 ANQGSEA. The CDR3 runs 15 residues. The CDR3 sequence: CSVQISGTGTEKLFF. Written as DNA, the CDR3 is TGCAGCGTCCAAATTTCCGGGACAGGGACTGAAAAACTGTTTTTT.

The rearrangement joins TRBV5-6 to TRBJ2-2, with D hard to call. The length of the CDR3 is 12 residues. Germline loops: CDR1 SGHDT, CDR2 YYEEEE. V lost 4 bases and J 7 bases, leaving 8 bases between the germline ends. CDR3 sequence: CASSRYGGELFF. The CDR3 DNA sequence: TGTGCCAGCAGCCGGTATGGCGGGGAGCTGTTTTTT.

In regard to this clone: This likely came from a read error, as a far larger clone is one base away. The CDR3 region is CASSPEMNTEAFF. As DNA, the CDR3 is TGTGCCAGCTCACCAGAGATGAACACTGAAGCTTTCTTT. This rearrangement joins TRBV18 to TRBJ1-1; the D is unclear. Germline V CDR1 and CDR2: KGHSH, LQKENI. V gave up 2 bases and J gave up 0 bases, with 4 bases separating them. The CDR3 is 13 residues long.

The CDR3 is CASSPQGNSNQPQHF. In nucleotides, the CDR3 is TGTGCCAGCAGTCCCCAGGGGAATAGCAATCAGCCCCAGCATTTT. This rearrangement joins TRBV6-1 to TRBJ1-5; perhaps TRBD1 as D (6 bases). The germline V gene encodes CDR1 MNHNS and CDR2 SASEGT. This CDR3 is built from 15 residues. The ends were cut back, 5 bases at V and 0 bases at J, with 11 bases in the middle.

The chain combines TRBV10-3 with TRBJ2-3, with a tentative D call TRBD2 (6 bases). Germline CDR1 and CDR2: ENHRY and SYGVKD. Trimming removed 10 bases from V and 8 bases from J, with 16 bases in between. The CDR3 sequence is 12 residues long. In DNA, the CDR3 is TGTGCCACGGAGGGACCGGCGAGTACGCAGTATTTT. Its translation: CATEGPASTQYF.

This sequence joins TRBV2 and TRBJ1-6; D might be TRBD1 (5 bases). Germline-derived CDR1 and CDR2 are SNHLY and FYNNEI. This CDR3 is 14 amino acids long. Trimming took 7 bases from V and 9 from J, leaving 16 bases between them. This CDR3 is CASNGGKGTSPLHF. In DNA, the CDR3 is TGTGCCAGCAATGGGGGTAAGGGCACTTCACCCCTCCACTTT.

There are many counts of this clone. Additional DNA sequences in this sample encode the identical CDR3. V usage is TRBV10-1 and J usage is TRBJ1-2, with unresolved D. The CDR3 is 13 residues long. CDR1 is WNHNN, CDR2 SYGVQD, per germline (reference sequence). The V end lost 0 bases, the J end lost 5 bases, and 7 bases lay between the germline ends. In DNA form, the CDR3 reads TGCGCCAGCAGTGAGTCGGGATCGTATGGCTACACCTTC. This encodes CASSESGSYGYTF.

The rearrangement joins TRBV5-1 to TRBJ2-5; TRBD1 matches at 8 bases. With 4 bases clipped from V and 3 bases from J, the junction kept 5 bases outside the gene matches. This CDR3 region has 14 residues. The germline gives CDR1 SGHRS, CDR2 YFSETQ. The DNA of the CDR3 is TGCGCCAGCAGCCACGGACAGGGAGAAGAGACCCAGTACTTC. As protein: CASSHGQGEETQYF.

In this sample, this clone turned up once. The V call is TRBV18, the J call TRBJ2-5, with D perhaps assigned TRBD1 or TRBD2 (5 bases each). The CDR3 loop spans 14 amino acids. Looked up from germline, CDR1 is KGHSH and CDR2 is LQKENI. The V end lost 3 bases, the J end lost 4 bases, and 12 bases lay between the germline ends. The CDR3 spells CASSPLNGGETQYF. The CDR3 DNA follows: TGTGCCAGCTCACCCTTGAATGGGGGAGAGACCCAGTACTTC.

This chain uses TRBV5-1 with TRBJ2-1; maybe TRBD2 (6 bases). V was shortened by 2 bases and J by 12 bases, with 21 bases between the two germline ends. This CDR3 comprises 15 residues. Germline V CDR1 and CDR2: SGHRS, YFSETQ. The CDR3 DNA reads as TGCGCCAGCAGCTTAGATACTGGCGGGACGCTTGGGCAGTTCTTC. Amino acids: CASSLDTGGTLGQFF.

There are a few counts of this clone. The rearrangement joins TRBV5-5 to TRBJ2-6; no clear D gene. In germline, CDR1 is SGHKS, CDR2 YYEKEE (reference sequence). Trimming pared 2 bases from V and 0 bases from J, leaving 12 bases between. The CDR3 covers 17 residues. Here the CDR3 DNA reads TGTGCCAGCAGCTTAAACAGTCTTATCTCTGGGGCCAACGTCCTGACTTTC. Amino acids: CASSLNSLISGANVLTF.

V is TRBV6-1 and J is TRBJ1-2, with a possible D match to TRBD1 (5 bases). With 7 bases removed from V and 4 bases from J, the gap between germline ends came to 13 bases. This CDR3 has 13 amino acids. From germline, CDR1 is MNHNS and CDR2 SASEGT. The CDR3 DNA is TGTGCCAGCACTTCGGGGCAGATCTATGGCTACACCTTC. It is translated as CASTSGQIYGYTF.

The V gene is TRBV19, the J gene TRBJ1-2; no reliable D call. Deletions cut 0 bases from V and 3 bases from J, with 8 bases between. CDR3 length equals 14 residues. Germline lookup yields CDR1 LNHDA and CDR2 SQIVND (reference sequence). The CDR3 nucleotides are TGTGCCAGTAGTATAGATATAGGCCACTATGGCTACACCTTC. This gives the protein CASSIDIGHYGYTF.

This clone has more than one count but fewer than ten. V usage is TRBV25-1 and J usage is TRBJ1-6; 9 bases fit TRBD1. CDR1 is MGHDK, CDR2 SYGVNS, per germline. Trimming removed 5 bases from V and 5 bases from J; junction bases left unmatched: 4. There are 15 residues in the CDR3. The CDR3 sequence: CASSPWDRDNSPLHF. The CDR3 DNA sequence: TGTGCCAGCAGTCCGTGGGACAGGGATAATTCACCCCTCCACTTT.

A few counts support this clone. The CDR3 sequence is CASSSLLLAEYNEQFF. CDR3 nucleotide sequence: TGTGCCAGCAGTAGTCTTTTACTAGCGGAATACAATGAGCAGTTCTTC. The chain recombines TRBV25-1 with TRBJ2-1; 8 bases align to TRBD2. The CDR3 contains 16 residues. CDR1 MGHDK and CDR2 SYGVNS come from the germline V gene. Trimming cost V 5 bases and J 4 bases; bases outside gene matches: 10.

The V call is TRBV2, the J call TRBJ1-1; D uncertain. Trimming shortened V by 8 bases and J by 5 bases, and 18 bases separated the two germline ends. There are 14 residues in the CDR3. Germline V gives CDR1 SNHLY, CDR2 FYNNEI. The CDR3, as DNA: TGTGCCAGCGCCCTCGAGGGAGTTGGAACTGAAGCTTTCTTT. Protein product: CASALEGVGTEAFF.

In the case of this clone: At one end, the junction sequence differs from germline, possibly due to a read error. The V call is TRBV7-7, the J call TRBJ2-5; D might be TRBD2 (6 bases). Germline lookup yields CDR1 SSHAT and CDR2 FNYEAQ (reference sequence). The CDR3 is 14 residues long. The CDR3 spells CASSPLQSGETQYF. DNA of the CDR3: TGTGCTAGCAGCCCTTTACAGAGCGGGGAGACCCAGTACTTC.

The chain carries TRBV25-1 and TRBJ2-1; 8 bases fit TRBD1. The CDR3 has 16 residues. Per the germline V gene, CDR1 is MGHDK and CDR2 is SYGVNS. J gave up 8 bases and V 5 bases, and 14 bases lay outside the gene matches. The CDR3 spells CASSTPPGTGRYEQFF. CDR3 nucleotide sequence: TGTGCCAGCAGTACCCCCCCCGGGACAGGTCGGTATGAGCAGTTCTTC. The variable domain in full, completed from reference TRBV25-1 and TRBJ2-1, reads EADIYQTPRYLVIGTGKKITLECSQTMGHDKMYWYQQDPGMELHLIHYSYGVNSTEKGDLSSESTVSRIRTEHFPLTLESARPSHTSQYLCASSTPPGTGRYEQFFGPGTRLTVL.

This chain connects TRBV2 to TRBJ1-2, with D unresolved. This CDR3 has 13 residues. V was clipped by 3 bases and J by 3 bases, with 8 bases between them. Germline lookup yields CDR1 SNHLY and CDR2 FYNNEI. The CDR3 DNA reads as TGTGCCAGCAGTGATTTGGGGTACTATGGCTACACCTTC. Encoded protein: CASSDLGYYGYTF.